Detailed here is one T cell receptor beta chain. There is no known antigen for this receptor. No clone much larger than this one lies a single base away; base qualities are absent. The entry originates in a study of T cell responses to AZD1222 COVID-19 vaccine (dated by TCRdb to the early 2020s). With regard to the full study: AZD1222 recipients with second doses at about 4 weeks or about 12 weeks were pooled, because spike-specific TCR depth and breadth did not differ between schedules. TCR sequencing covered fewer than 250 trial participants: about 210 given two doses of AZD1222 and some 25 given two doses of MenACWY control vaccine. Enrollment into the trials was organized by age into subgroups of 18-55, 56-69 and 70-plus years, and those subgroups contained approximately 160, 26 and 62 TCR-sequenced participants, respectively. Beyond this particular receptor, the publication reports: The vaccine-associated CD4 TCRs covered the entire spike protein, and the dominant responses fell in regions 160-218 and 743-854. Epitopes outside the regions mutated in the B.1.351 and B.1.1.7 variants were reportedly recognized by nearly half of the unique spike-specific TCRs. Only five to seven AZD1222 recipients were SARS-CoV-2 seropositive at baseline, limiting conclusions about previously exposed vaccinees. Participants were mostly white British, with more females than males. The authors suggested clonal diversity may have been underestimated. Spike-specific TCR breadth and depth rose significantly after two AZD1222 doses compared with day 0 and with MenACWY recipients. The 56-69-year group was small, and its depth increase did not reach significance, likely because of low power. Because no day 14 peak-response samples were available, repertoires were characterized only after the peak T cell response.

The CDR3 regions of human TCRbeta chains were analyzed by immunosequencing. The study's own analysis went as follows. Repertoire TCRs were matched against a reference library of SARS-CoV-2-specific TCRs generated with the MIRA antigen-specificity platform. Breadth was defined as the fraction of unique TCRs that were SARS-CoV-2-associated. Depth was defined as the fraction of total T cells that were SARS-CoV-2-associated. Using the MIRA data, every spike-specific TCR was mapped to the spike region that the TCR reacted to and assigned to either a CD4 or a CD8 class. Log10-transformed breadth and depth values were compared by one-way ANOVA with Sidak's multiple comparisons tests. The table comes from immuneACCESS by way of TCRdb, which keeps in-frame sequences with V and J called. Part of the clones is missing from these tables; in studies checked, under half for an unresolved V gene and the rest for unknown reasons. Clonal size and the V and J genes are those of that table, whereas D and trimming came from the DNA. The sample contains about 120,000 clones, 92% of them found a single time. Jointly, the top ten make up 11% to 15% of the sample.

What the time point label conveys for this sample: baseline before first vaccination. Samples from vaccinated people were obtained from the UK trials COV001 and COV002, which included a single-blind randomized controlled phase 2/3 trial of AZD1222 (ChAdOx1 nCoV-19) in healthy adults. For TCRbeta chain sequencing, PBMC samples were collected from trial participants at day 0 and at day 28 after the second dose. V drops 3 bases and J drops 4 bases, leaving 16 bases in between. The CDR1 and CDR2 encoded by the germline V gene (reference sequence) are LGHDT and YNNKEL. The CDR3 contains 16 residues, cysteine and phenylalanine counted. CDR3 DNA is the only sequence kept; it has 48 bases, read in frame from the first base.

The rearrangement joined TRBV3-1 (or the pseudogene TRBV3-2) to TRBJ2-1; TRBD2 might be the D gene, on 6 matching bases. The sample was peripheral blood, taken on day 0 of AZD1222 vaccination. The clonotype originates from an adult in good health. The encoded CDR3 is CASSQRIGTQYNEQFF. The nucleotides are TGTGCCAGCAGCCAGCGTATCGGGACTCAATACAATGAGCAGTTCTTC.